Listed below are T cell receptor beta chains from one sample, sequenced in a study of T-cell reconstitution after alpha-beta-depleted transplantation in children. MiXCR, applied by TCRdb to the PCR reads, yields one record per CDR3 protein. This table holds a few hundred thousand distinct CDR3 sequences, 10% found once. Sequenced material: PBMCs from the stem cell graft donor, taken from the stem cell graft. The receptors derive from a human donor who donated a stem cell graft to a child with acute lymphoblastic leukemia. Each CDR3 is given with its conserved first and last residue. The D gene is left open where the match is weak. Expanded clones are given a class, and other clones once, few, many or no size at all.

TRBV27	TRBJ1-5	NA	TRBD1	CASSLTGGYSNQPQHF	TGTGCCAGCAGCCTCACAGGGGGGTATAGCAATCAGCCCCAGCATTTT
TRBV20-1	TRBJ2-7	many	TRBD2	CSARDEGLASYEQYF	TGCAGTGCTAGAGATGAAGGACTAGCGTCCTACGAGCAGTACTTC
TRBV24-1	TRBJ1-5	NA	NA	CATSLAANQPQHF	TGTGCCACCAGTCTTGCCGCCAATCAGCCCCAGCATTTT
TRBV7-2	TRBJ2-1	few	NA	CASSLRPARGEQFF	TGTGCCAGCAGCTTGCGACCGGCCCGTGGTGAGCAGTTCTTC
TRBV5-1	TRBJ2-2	few	NA	CASRREVYTGELFF	TGCGCCAGCAGGAGGGAGGTCTACACCGGGGAGCTGTTTTTT
TRBV5-1	TRBJ2-3	NA	NA	CASSLESISTDTQYF	TGCGCCAGCAGCTTGGAGTCTATAAGCACAGATACGCAGTATTTT
TRBV10-3	TRBJ2-7	many	NA	CATGVTEQYF	TGTGCCACCGGCGTGACGGAGCAGTACTTC
TRBV5-1	TRBJ2-1	NA	NA	CASSPVDWDEQFF	TGCGCCAGCAGCCCGGTAGATTGGGATGAGCAGTTCTTC
TRBV27	TRBJ1-2	few	NA	CASSSKGFDGYTF	TGTGCCAGCAGTTCTAAGGGTTTCGATGGCTACACCTTC
TRBV4-1	TRBJ2-7	many	TRBD2	CASSQPGLASYEQYF	TGCGCCAGCAGCCAGCCGGGACTAGCATCCTACGAGCAGTACTTC
TRBV28	TRBJ2-7	NA	TRBD2	CASSSTSGRTEQYF	TGTGCCAGCAGCTCCACAAGCGGGAGGACCGAGCAGTACTTC
TRBV11-2	TRBJ1-4	NA	TRBD1	CASSPRDRAPNEKLFF	TGTGCCAGCAGCCCAAGGGACAGGGCTCCTAATGAAAAACTGTTTTTT
TRBV9	TRBJ2-5	few	TRBD2	CASSVSGSQETQYF	TGTGCCAGCAGCGTTAGCGGGTCCCAAGAGACCCAGTACTTC
TRBV5-1	TRBJ2-2	few	TRBD2	CASRAGANTGELFF	TGCGCCAGCAGAGCGGGAGCGAACACCGGGGAGCTGTTTTTT
TRBV7-9	TRBJ2-1	few	NA	CASSLTRGGGDNNEQFF	TGTGCCAGCAGCTTAACTAGAGGGGGAGGGGACAACAATGAGCAGTTCTTC
TRBV12-3/TRBV12-4	TRBJ1-2	few	NA	CASSLSRRGNYGYTF	TGTGCCAGCAGTCTGTCCCGTCGGGGGAACTATGGCTACACCTTC
TRBV12-3/TRBV12-4	TRBJ2-5	many	TRBD1	CASSTLGQGLGETQYF	TGTGCCAGCAGTACATTGGGACAGGGGCTTGGAGAGACCCAGTACTTC
TRBV4-3	TRBJ2-3	NA	TRBD1	CASSQDRGTGGRDTQYF	TGCGCCAGCAGCCAAGATCGAGGGACAGGGGGCCGAGATACGCAGTATTTT
TRBV7-8	TRBJ2-7	many	NA	CASSLVRLGPHEQYF	TGTGCCAGCAGCTTAGTTCGGCTCGGGCCCCACGAGCAGTACTTC
TRBV3-1	TRBJ1-5	many	NA	CASSQDRNQPQHF	TGTGCCAGCAGCCAAGATCGGAATCAGCCCCAGCATTTT
TRBV28	TRBJ1-6	few	NA	CASSPPGLFYSPLHF	TGTGCCAGCAGTCCCCCGGGACTATTTTATTCACCCCTCCACTTT
TRBV7-9	TRBJ1-1	few	NA	CASTQSGRANTEAFF	NA
TRBV15	TRBJ1-4	NA	TRBD1	CATSRPPGQAWEEKLFF	TGTGCCACCAGCAGACCCCCGGGACAGGCCTGGGAGGAAAAACTGTTTTTT
TRBV4-2	TRBJ1-2	few	NA	CASSQGKEGGYTF	TGTGCCAGCAGCCAAGGGAAGGAGGGGGGCTACACCTTC
TRBV29-1	TRBJ2-3	NA	TRBD2	CSVATSGGRADTQYF	TGCAGCGTTGCGACTAGCGGAGGTCGGGCCGATACGCAGTATTTT
TRBV7-9	TRBJ2-5	few	NA	CASSLAEGQGETQYF	TGTGCCAGCAGCTTAGCGGAGGGGCAGGGGGAGACCCAGTACTTC
TRBV5-1	TRBJ2-7	few	NA	CASSLAQGRSYEQYF	TGCGCCAGCAGCTTGGCTCAGGGGAGGTCCTACGAGCAGTACTTC
TRBV12-3/TRBV12-4	TRBJ2-6	NA	NA	CASYDISGANGLTF	TGTGCCAGCTATGATATCTCTGGGGCCAACGGCCTGACTTTC
TRBV20-1	TRBJ1-5	few	NA	CSVTRDPRGYSNQPQHF	TGCAGTGTGACTCGGGACCCACGGGGGTATAGCAATCAGCCCCAGCATTTT
TRBV20-1	TRBJ1-1	NA	NA	CSAVTAMGTEAFF	TGCAGTGCGGTGACAGCGATGGGGACTGAAGCTTTCTTT
TRBV7-2	TRBJ2-3	many	NA	CASSLGGTPTDTQYF	TGTGCCAGCAGCTTAGGAGGGACCCCCACAGATACGCAGTATTTT
TRBV7-7	TRBJ2-5	few	TRBD2	CASSAIAGGEETQYF	TGTGCTAGCAGCGCCATAGCGGGAGGGGAGGAGACCCAGTACTTC
TRBV4-2	TRBJ2-3	NA	NA	CASSQASPADTQYF	TGTGCCAGCAGCCAAGCGTCACCGGCGGATACGCAGTATTTT
TRBV6-2/TRBV6-3	TRBJ1-2	NA	NA	CASSSLQLAYGYTF	TGTGCCAGCAGTTCCCTACAGCTGGCCTATGGCTACACCTTC
TRBV7-2	TRBJ2-1	many	TRBD2	CASSLWREALNEQFF	TGTGCCAGCAGCTTATGGCGGGAGGCGCTCAATGAGCAGTTCTTC
TRBV28	TRBJ2-7	many	NA	CASTGTPSYEQYF	TGTGCCAGCACCGGGACACCTTCCTACGAGCAGTACTTC
TRBV27	TRBJ1-2	NA	TRBD1	CASGSFTGTGGPGGYGYTF	TGTGCCAGCGGCAGTTTCACCGGGACAGGGGGCCCCGGAGGTTATGGCTACACCTTC